This T cell receptor beta chain was retrieved from a study of shared clonotypes between healthy human individuals. Study results and caveats: Sharing across a few donors was seen in roughly 5% of naive CD4 clonotypes. As a rule, naive subsets had a larger estimated richness than memory subsets.

V gave up 4 bases and J gave up 1 base, with 14 bases separating them. Germline V gives CDR1 SGHRS, CDR2 YFSETQ. The CDR3 has 15 amino acids. Each donor was a Caucasian adult residing in Nashville, Tennessee. In regard to this clone: Its specificity is unknown.

Assay used: immunoSEQ multiplex PCR; TCRdb lists only in-frame clones, some missing. The sample lists 2 million to 3 million clones, 80% to 95% seen once, with roughly 0.39% in the top ten. The receptor was isolated from a man younger than 30 in good health. Some clones in this sample may be carry-over from other donors' samples. J is TRBJ1-1 and V is TRBV5-1; possible D gene TRBD1, 6 bases. Source material: naive CD4+ T cells from PBMCs. Subset described: CD45RA+ positively selected. This CDR3 reads CASSREGGRNTEAFF. DNA for the CDR3: TGCGCCAGCAGCCGCGAGGGGGGACGGAACACTGAAGCTTTCTTT.